These 14 T cell receptor beta chains came from one sample sequenced in a study of Ad26.COV2.S vaccination and SARS-CoV-2 variants. Specified treatment: some 20 received Ad26.COV2.S at low or high dose, single or two shots; a few received placebo; per-sample allocation not given. Sampling happened 63 days after the first vaccine or placebo injection. TCRdb keeps only in-frame clones here, not all; method: immunoSEQ multiplex PCR. The data contain approximately 500,000 clones, roughly 89% of them singletons. The input for sequencing was peripheral blood, taken in a trial of Ad26.COV2.S vaccine versus placebo. These TCRs come from a person between 18 and 65 years old who received the Ad26.COV2.S COVID-19 vaccine or a placebo.

The CDR3: CASRAGGPPFF. In DNA, the CDR3 is TGTGCCAGCAGGGCGGGAGGACCACCGTTCTTC. The rearrangement links TRBV27 to TRBJ2-1, with 8 bases fitting TRBD2. This CDR3 region has 11 residues. The V segment lost 6 bases and the J segment 15 bases; nucleotides outside the gene matches: 7. Germline assignment: CDR1 MNHEY and CDR2 SMNVEV (reference sequence).

The table lists this clone with a count of one. The chain recombines TRBV5-1 with TRBJ2-2; TRBD1 matches 10 bases. Germline V lookup: CDR1 SGHRS, CDR2 YFSETQ. This CDR3 is built from 15 residues. With V trimmed by 0 bases and J by 6 bases, 2 bases remained unmatched. CDR3 DNA: TGCGCCAGCAGCTTGGCGGGACAGGGGCCCGGGGAGCTGTTTTTT. Translated, it gives CASSLAGQGPGELFF.

This chain connects TRBV3-1 (or the pseudogene TRBV3-2) to TRBJ1-1; D is ambiguous. Per germline, CDR1 LGHDT and CDR2 YNNKEL (reference sequence). V was trimmed by 6 bases and J by 8 bases, leaving 10 bases between them. The CDR3 is 11 amino acids. DNA of the CDR3: TGTGCCAGCAGTCCCAAGGACGAAGCTTTCTTT. Residues: CASSPKDEAFF.

The CDR3 protein is CASGNLAGGRGDTQYF. The CDR3 region has the DNA TGTGCCAGCGGTAACTTAGCGGGAGGGCGGGGAGATACGCAGTATTTT. J is TRBJ2-3 and V is TRBV6-5; 11 nucleotides align to TRBD2. The CDR3 length is 16 residues. The germline CDR1 and CDR2 sequences are MNHEY and SVGAGI. J gave up 5 bases and V 8 bases, and 12 bases lay outside the gene matches.

V and J are TRBV19 and TRBJ2-1; a weak D match, TRBD1 (5 bases). This CDR3 contains 13 residues. Per germline, CDR1 LNHDA and CDR2 SQIVND (reference sequence). V lost 2 bases, J lost 10 bases, and 12 bases lay in between. CDR3 in DNA: TGTGCCAGTAGTATAATATCCAGGGCCGAGCAGTTCTTC. It encodes CASSIISRAEQFF.

The V call is TRBV3-1 (or the pseudogene TRBV3-2), the J call TRBJ1-2; D is possibly TRBD1 (5 bases). The CDR3 consists of 14 residues. CDR1 is LGHDT, CDR2 YNNKEL, per germline (reference sequence). V was pared by 2 bases and J by 2 bases, with 9 bases between. The DNA for the CDR3 is TGTGCCAGCAGCCAATGGGGGGAAAACTATGGCTACACCTTC. Its translation is CASSQWGENYGYTF.

The chain recombines TRBV7-2 with TRBJ2-7; 10 positions agree with TRBD2. The CDR3 runs to 15 residues. CDR1 is SGHTA, CDR2 FQGNSA, per germline. V lost 2 bases to trimming and J lost 3 bases; unmatched junction nucleotides: 4. The DNA for the CDR3 is TGTGCCAGCAGCTTATCTGGACTAGCGGTCTACGAGCAGTACTTC. This gives the protein CASSLSGLAVYEQYF.

The chain links TRBV7-3 to TRBJ2-1, with a tentative D call TRBD2 (5 bases). This CDR3 contains 12 residues. Trimming removed 7 bases at V and 10 bases at J, with 14 bases between. Germline CDR1 is SGHTA and CDR2 is FQGTGA. The CDR3 DNA is TGTGCCAGCAACGTCGGACTTGGGGAGCAGTTCTTC. Translation gives CASNVGLGEQFF.

This chain joins TRBV4-3 and TRBJ1-2; D remains unclear. The length of the CDR3 is 15 residues. Germline assignment: CDR1 LGHNA and CDR2 YSLEER. Trimming pared 3 bases from V and 5 bases from J, leaving 16 bases between. The CDR3 reads CASSQDRAGWYGYTF. Written as DNA, the CDR3 is TGCGCCAGCAGCCAGGACCGCGCGGGTTGGTATGGCTACACCTTC.

This sequence joins TRBV4-1 and TRBJ1-5; D may be TRBD1 (6 bases). CDR1 and CDR2 (germline): MGHRA, YSYEKL. CDR3 length: 14 residues. Trimming removed 1 base at V and 8 bases at J, with 12 bases between. The CDR3 DNA reads as TGCGCCAGCAGCCAAGTCGGACAGATTAAGCCCCAGCATTTT. This codes for CASSQVGQIKPQHF.

This clone was seen a few times. The J gene is TRBJ1-5, the V gene TRBV5-1; 9 bases line up with TRBD1. J gave up 6 bases and V 3 bases, and 7 bases lay outside the gene matches. CDR1 and CDR2 from the germline V gene are SGHRS and YFSETQ. This CDR3 spans 15 amino acids. CDR3 DNA sequence: TGCGCCAGCAGCTCCGGGACAGGGTTGGGTCAGCCCCAGCATTTT. Translated: CASSSGTGLGQPQHF.

J is TRBJ1-2 and V is TRBV3-1 (or the pseudogene TRBV3-2); TRBD1 matches at 8 bases. Germline V gene sequence: CDR1 LGHDT, CDR2 YNNKEL (reference sequence). J lost 4 bases, V lost 4 bases, and 5 bases had no gene match. The CDR3 has 14 amino acids. As DNA, the CDR3 is TGTGCCAGCAGCCTGCGGACAGGGATCTATGGCTACACCTTC. It translates to CASSLRTGIYGYTF.

This chain connects TRBV27 to TRBJ1-1; D is perhaps TRBD1 (5 bases). The CDR3 loop spans 20 amino acids. V was pared by 0 bases and J by 4 bases, with 27 bases between. Germline assignment: CDR1 MNHEY and CDR2 SMNVEV (reference sequence). The CDR3 protein is CASSLSRGGIAGVMGTEAFF. The DNA for the CDR3 is TGTGCCAGCAGTTTATCACGGGGCGGGATAGCGGGGGTGATGGGCACTGAAGCTTTCTTT.

In DNA form, the CDR3 reads TGTGCCCCCGCCCACGGGACGGGCGAGCAGTACTTC. Protein product: CAPAHGTGEQYF. V and J are TRBV6-5 and TRBJ2-7; the D call may be TRBD1 or TRBD2 (5 bases each). V was shortened by 11 bases and J by 6 bases, with 17 bases between the two germline ends. The CDR3 sequence is 12 residues long. Germline V CDR1 and CDR2: MNHEY, SVGAGI.